Below are 3 T cell receptor beta chains sequenced from a single sample in a study of human T cells and chemical hapten exposure. MiXCR, applied by TCRdb to the RACE reads, yields one record per CDR3 protein. The data contain more than 50,000 distinct CDR3 sequences, 6.7% of them singletons. Time point reported: pre-sensitization, week 0. Treatment noted: therapeutic diphenylcyclopropenone sensitization with weekly scalp DPC. The sequencing used whole blood, collected in connection with sensitization to the hapten diphenylcyclopropenone (DPC). The receptors were sampled from a woman aged 30 to 39 with alopecia areata. Some clones in this sample may be carry-over from other donors' samples.

This clonotype was seen ten or more times. The chain employs TRBV4-1 and TRBJ1-4, with a weak D call TRBD1 (6 bases). The V gene lost 0 bases and the J gene lost 10 bases, with 15 bases spanning the gap. CDR3 length: 15 residues. Germline lookup yields CDR1 MGHRA and CDR2 YSYEKL. CDR3 region: CASSQEGAGGRKLFF. Here the CDR3 DNA reads TGCGCCAGCAGCCAAGAGGGGGCCGGAGGGAGAAAACTGTTTTTT.

In this sample, this clonotype turned up many times. This sequence joins TRBV10-3 and TRBJ1-2; 7 nucleotides line up with TRBD1. The V gene end was trimmed by 4 bases and the J gene end by 6 bases; junction bases not matched to a gene: 5. Germline V lookup: CDR1 ENHRY, CDR2 SYGVKD. The CDR3 length is 13 residues. The CDR3 DNA reads as TGTGCCATCAGTGCGACAGGGACCCATGGCTACACCTTC. Translating gives CAISATGTHGYTF.

This clonotype has just one count. The V call is TRBV7-8, the J call TRBJ1-5, with a weak D call TRBD1 (6 bases). The CDR3 is 16 residues long. Germline V gives CDR1 SGHVS, CDR2 FQNEAQ. Trimming removed 1 base at V and 0 bases at J, with 10 bases between. Here the CDR3 DNA reads TGTGCCAGCAGCTTAGAACAGGGATATAGCAATCAGCCCCAGCATTTT. Its translation: CASSLEQGYSNQPQHF. Full variable domain (missing parts from reference TRBV7-8 and TRBJ1-5): GAGVSQSPRYKVAKRGQDVALRCDPISGHVSLFWYQQALGQGPEFLTYFQNEAQLDKSGLPSDRFFAERPEGSVSTLKIQRTQQEDSAVYLCASSLEQGYSNQPQHFGDGTRLSIL.